A selection of T cell receptor beta chains follows, all from one sample in a study of T cell changes during pregnancy in multiple sclerosis. Clones were sequenced by immunoSEQ multiplex PCR, and TCRdb holds only the in-frame ones, with some missing. This sample has about 38,000 clones, with 75% to 95% found just once. The sample in question was CD8+ T cells from peripheral blood mononuclear cells, obtained in the second trimester of pregnancy. The receptor source for this set is a female donor with multiple sclerosis, enrolled in a pregnancy study. Both conserved end residues are part of each CDR3. A D gene is named only where the DNA matches it firmly.

TRBV11-1	TRBJ2-7	TRBD1	TGTGCCAGCAGCTTAGATCTACCGGGATCGGACAGGAGCTCCTACGAGCAGTACTTC	CASSLDLPGSDRSSYEQYF
TRBV19	TRBJ1-2	.	TGTGCCAGTAGTATCAGCACGGGGGGGAACTATGGCTACACCTTC	CASSISTGGNYGYTF
TRBV29-1	TRBJ2-7	.	TGCAGCGTCAAAAGCGGCGGGGGCGGGACGGGGGAGCAGTACTTC	CSVKSGGGGTGEQYF
TRBV7-3	TRBJ2-1	TRBD2	TGTGCCAGCAGCCATAGCGGGGGGGCATACAATGAGCAGTTCTTC	CASSHSGGAYNEQFF
TRBV19	TRBJ2-1	.	TGTGCCAGTAGTATAGAAGTTGCGTCTGAGCAGTTCTTC	CASSIEVASEQFF
TRBV7-7	TRBJ2-1	.	TGTGCCAGCAGCAAAAGACTGGAATCCTACAATGAGCAGTTCTTC	CASSKRLESYNEQFF
TRBV18	TRBJ2-7	.	TGTGCCAGCTCACCATACGGCGGTGTAATGTACTTC	CASSPYGGVMYF
TRBV5-4	TRBJ2-1	TRBD2	TGTGCCAGCAGCGCCGACCTAGCGGGAGGGCCAGGAGAGCAGTTCTTC	CASSADLAGGPGEQFF
TRBV7-9	TRBJ2-3	.	TGTGCCAGCAGCTTAGCTTCGGGCACAGATACGCAGTATTTT	CASSLASGTDTQYF
TRBV15	TRBJ2-1	.	TGTGCCACCAGCAGAGACAGGGAACCCAATGAGCAGTTCTTC	CATSRDREPNEQFF
TRBV7-8	TRBJ2-3	TRBD1	TGTGCCAGCAGCCCAAACCTACCGACAGGGATTAGCACAGATACGCAGTATTTT	CASSPNLPTGISTDTQYF
TRBV4-3	TRBJ1-4	.	TGCGCCAGCAGCCAAGACGTTGGGACGGGGGGTGAAAAACTGTTTTTT	CASSQDVGTGGEKLFF
TRBV27	TRBJ2-7	.	TGTGCCAGCAGTCAAACAGTAGACTACGAGCAGTACTTC	CASSQTVDYEQYF
TRBV6-4	TRBJ2-1	.	TGTGCCAGCAGTGAACGATTCGACAGTTACAATGAGCAGTTCTTC	CASSERFDSYNEQFF
TRBV2	TRBJ2-3	TRBD2	TGTGCCAGCACGAACACCGGGCTAGCGGGCACAGATACGCAGTATTTT	CASTNTGLAGTDTQYF